This section outlines one T cell receptor (beta chain) sequence together with its context. This clone was found a few times. Which antigen it targets is not known. Qualities for individual bases were not recorded, and no much larger clone is one base off. The data belong to a study of CD8+ T cells in alopecia areata (dated by TCRdb to between 2017 and 2018). In the study overall: Treated patients were enrolled in an open-label pilot trial of oral tofacitinib, 5 to 10 mg twice daily, for moderate-to-severe alopecia areata. Patients received tofacitinib for 6 to 18 months and were then followed off drug for 6 months to check for delayed response and recurrence. The SALT score, which quantifies the percentage of affected scalp surface area, was used to measure disease severity in treated patients. High-throughput TCRbeta sequencing was used to examine T cell clonal expansion in alopecia areata in both the C3H/HeJ mouse model and human patients. Human TCRbeta sequencing covered scalp tissue and sorted CD4+ and CD8+ peripheral blood T cells from patchy and totalis/universalis alopecia areata patients and healthy controls. Biopsies were taken from tofacitinib-treated patients at baseline and again at 4 and 24 weeks into treatment, and several of those patients also had a later scalp biopsy. Scalp clonality was compared among normal scalp (n=4), patchy alopecia areata scalp (n=8), and alopecia totalis/universalis scalp (n=8). The RNA source kit depended on sample type: the PAXgene miRNA kit for fixed scalp, the miRNeasy kit for PBMCs, and the RNeasy kit for mouse skin. immunoSEQ multiplex PCR using 35 Vbeta forward primers and 13 Jbeta reverse primers was used to amplify TCRbeta CDR3 regions. The paper's findings and limits, for the study overall: Unlike mouse skin, where gammadelta T cells dominate, normal human skin contains resident alphabeta T cells that get sequenced too, which complicates analysis of the scalp TCR repertoire. Shared TCR sequences between patients were less evident than in mice, which may be partly attributable to HLA diversity in the patient population. Because the treated cohort was small and included a single nonresponder, larger studies are needed to assess links between baseline CD8+ expansion and response. Tofacitinib significantly lowered scalp clonality and the number of expanded CD8+ clones among the top 100 scalp clones. Compared with normal scalp, lesional scalp, particularly in alopecia totalis/universalis, had higher clonality and more expanded CD8+ clones, which suggests antigenic drive. During tofacitinib treatment, many expanded lesional clones stuck around in both scalp and blood, and this persistence may partly explain why relapse happens after treatment is stopped.

Libraries were built with the immunoSEQ multiplex PCR assay. RNA was extracted from all samples and reverse transcribed into cDNA, which served as template for TCR sequencing. SuperScript III was used to make first-strand cDNA, primed with a 2:1 mix of oligo-dT and random hexamers. A synthetic immune receptor repertoire was used to assess amplification bias, and residual bias was removed computationally. The study's own analysis went as follows. Raw reads were preprocessed to remove errors, and CDR3 was defined according to IMGT conventions as the region from the conserved cysteine to phenylalanine. Clonality was computed by normalizing Shannon entropy by log2 of the number of productive unique TCRs and subtracting the result from 1. Scalp TCRbeta sequences were cross-referenced with sorted blood CD4 and CD8 repertoires so that the CD4 or CD8 identity of scalp clones could be inferred. The clones in this table, taken by TCRdb from immuneACCESS, are in-frame only. Not every clone is retained; where verified, under half of the shortfall comes from an unresolved V gene, and the cause of the rest is unknown. That table gives V, J and clone size, and the DNA gave D and trimming. Across this sample there are a few thousand clones, with approximately 79% seen only once. The ten largest account for around 5% of the sample.

Trimming takes 4 bases from V and 6 bases from J, and the germline ends sit 7 bases apart. The germline V gene yields SQVTM for CDR1 and ANQGSEA for CDR2. Inclusive of the bounding cysteine and phenylalanine, the CDR3 is 11 residues long. Only the CDR3 part of the read is kept: 33 bases, read in frame from the first base. What the time point label conveys for this sample: roughly 26 weeks on oral tofacitinib. The treatment or condition label, read with the paper, signifies: oral pan-JAK inhibitor, 5-10 mg twice daily. From alopecia areata patients, peripheral blood was collected along with lesional scalp punch biopsies. Human scalp biopsies were fixed immediately in PAXgene tissue containers.

The V and J genes are TRBV29-1 and TRBJ2-1; the D gene identity is not certain. The specimen comprised skin, sampled at week 24, from a patient treated with tofacitinib. This clonotype was obtained from a human donor with alopecia areata. The nucleotide sequence reads as follows: TGCAGCGTTGTGGATCCCAATGAGCAGTTCTTC. Its protein is CSVVDPNEQFF.